A selection of T cell receptor beta chains follows, all from one sample in a study of control samples from healthy donors and cancer patients. Assay: immunoSEQ multiplex PCR; the TCRdb copy retains only in-frame clones and omits some. The table has about 79,000 clones, more than 85% seen once. Sequenced material: PBMCs. These receptors were obtained from a woman aged 35 to 49 with lung cancer. Both conserved end residues are part of each CDR3. A D gene is named only where the DNA matches it firmly. Clone size is shown for a subset of rows, as once, few, many or a class of expanded clone.

cdr3_nt: TGTGCCAGCAGTGAAGACAGGACCTCTGGAAACACCATATATTTT
cdr3_aa: CASSEDRTSGNTIYF
clone_size: .
j_call: TRBJ1-3
d_call: .
v_call: TRBV6-1

cdr3_nt: TGTGCCAGCAGCGTTGGCTTGACGGACACCGGGGAGCTGTTTTTT
cdr3_aa: CASSVGLTDTGELFF
clone_size: few
j_call: TRBJ2-2
d_call: .
v_call: TRBV9

cdr3_nt: TGTGCCAGCAGTGAATTCCCCAGGGCCACTGAAGCTTTCTTT
cdr3_aa: CASSEFPRATEAFF
clone_size: .
j_call: TRBJ1-1
d_call: .
v_call: TRBV6-1

cdr3_nt: TGTGCCACCAGCAGAGAAAGCGGGGGGGCTTGGGAGACCCAGTACTTC
cdr3_aa: CATSRESGGAWETQYF
clone_size: .
j_call: TRBJ2-5
d_call: TRBD2
v_call: TRBV15

cdr3_nt: TGTGCCAGCAGTGAAGTCTCGGGGGGCAAAAAGCCCCAGCATTTT
cdr3_aa: CASSEVSGGKKPQHF
clone_size: few
j_call: TRBJ1-5
d_call: .
v_call: TRBV6-1

cdr3_nt: TGTGCCAGCAGCGGCGGGGGGCCCAACTATGGCTACACCTTC
cdr3_aa: CASSGGGPNYGYTF
clone_size: .
j_call: TRBJ1-2
d_call: .
v_call: TRBV9

cdr3_nt: TGTGCCAGCAGCTTAGTAGGGTCAGGGGGCTACAATGAGCAGTTCTTC
cdr3_aa: CASSLVGSGGYNEQFF
clone_size: .
j_call: TRBJ2-1
d_call: TRBD1
v_call: TRBV11-2

cdr3_nt: TGCGCCAGCAGCTTGCTCTCCGGACTCATCTATGGCTACACCTTC
cdr3_aa: CASSLLSGLIYGYTF
clone_size: few
j_call: TRBJ1-2
d_call: .
v_call: TRBV5-1

cdr3_nt: TGTGCCAGCAGCCCCGGACCTCCAACTAATGAAAAACTGTTTTTT
cdr3_aa: CASSPGPPTNEKLFF
clone_size: .
j_call: TRBJ1-4
d_call: .
v_call: TRBV5-4

cdr3_nt: TGCGCCAGCAGCCAGGGACAGGGGCCTTGGGGCACTGAAGCTTTCTTT
cdr3_aa: CASSQGQGPWGTEAFF
clone_size: .
j_call: TRBJ1-1
d_call: TRBD1
v_call: TRBV4-1

cdr3_nt: TGTGCCACCAGCAGCGGCGGTGGTACGCAGTATTTT
cdr3_aa: CATSSGGGTQYF
clone_size: .
j_call: TRBJ2-3
d_call: .
v_call: TRBV15

cdr3_nt: TGTGCCAGCAGCTTAGCCCGTGGGGGTTCACCCCTCCACTTT
cdr3_aa: CASSLARGGSPLHF
clone_size: .
j_call: TRBJ1-6
d_call: .
v_call: TRBV11-2

cdr3_nt: TGTGCCAGCAGCTTAGTACACGGGGCCCTGGACTATGGCTACACCTTC
cdr3_aa: CASSLVHGALDYGYTF
clone_size: .
j_call: TRBJ1-2
d_call: .
v_call: TRBV11-2

cdr3_nt: TGTGCCATCAGTGACTCGGCCCCCTATGGCTACACCTTC
cdr3_aa: CAISDSAPYGYTF
clone_size: .
j_call: TRBJ1-2
d_call: .
v_call: TRBV10-3